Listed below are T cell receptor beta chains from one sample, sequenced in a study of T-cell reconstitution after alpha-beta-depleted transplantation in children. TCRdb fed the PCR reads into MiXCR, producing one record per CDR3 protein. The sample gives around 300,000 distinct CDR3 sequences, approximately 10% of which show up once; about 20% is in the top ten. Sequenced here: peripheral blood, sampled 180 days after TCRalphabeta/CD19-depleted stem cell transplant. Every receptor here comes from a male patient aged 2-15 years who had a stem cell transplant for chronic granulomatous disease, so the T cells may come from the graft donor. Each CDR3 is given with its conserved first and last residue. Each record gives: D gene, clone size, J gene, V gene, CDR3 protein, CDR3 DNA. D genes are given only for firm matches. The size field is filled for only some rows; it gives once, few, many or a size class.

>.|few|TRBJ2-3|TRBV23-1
CASSQSSRGGTDTQYF
TGCGCCAGCAGTCAATCGAGCAGGGGTGGCACAGATACGCAGTATTTT
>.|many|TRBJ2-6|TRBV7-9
CASSGPGSGANVLTF
TGTGCCAGCAGCGGGCCGGGTTCGGGGGCCAACGTCCTGACTTTC
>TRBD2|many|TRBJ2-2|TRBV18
CASSPLPSGSGSGELFF
TGTGCCAGCTCACCACTACCCAGCGGGAGTGGTTCCGGGGAGCTGTTTTTT
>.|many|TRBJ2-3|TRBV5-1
CASSVTADTQYF
TGCGCCAGCAGCGTCACCGCAGATACGCAGTATTTT
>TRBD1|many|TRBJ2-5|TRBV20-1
CSARGQGTMETQYF
TGCAGTGCTAGAGGACAGGGAACGATGGAGACCCAGTACTTC
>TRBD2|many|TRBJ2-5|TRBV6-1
CASRATTSAQETQYF
TGTGCCAGCAGAGCCACCACTAGCGCCCAAGAGACCCAGTACTTC
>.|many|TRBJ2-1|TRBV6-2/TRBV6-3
CASSPPALDEQFF
TGTGCCAGCAGTCCCCCGGCGTTGGATGAGCAGTTCTTC
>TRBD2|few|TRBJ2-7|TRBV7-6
CASSHSSGEQYF
TGTGCCAGCAGCCACTCTAGCGGCGAGCAGTACTTC
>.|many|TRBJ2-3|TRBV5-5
CASSLSSTDTQYF
TGTGCCAGCAGCCTCAGTAGCACAGATACGCAGTATTTT
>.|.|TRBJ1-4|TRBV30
CAWSRGGKREKLFF
TGTGCCTGGAGTCGGGGTGGGAAGCGTGAAAAACTGTTTTTT
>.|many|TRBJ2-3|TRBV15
CATSREVGGRGDTQYF
TGTGCCACCAGCAGAGAGGTGGGGGGCCGGGGAGATACGCAGTATTTT
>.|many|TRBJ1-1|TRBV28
CASSFSPRDTLKMNTEAFF
TGTGCCAGCAGCTTTTCACCGCGGGACACCTTAAAAATGAACACTGAAGCTTTCTTT
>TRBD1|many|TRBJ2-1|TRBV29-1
CSVPAQGQYNEQFF
TGCAGCGTTCCCGCACAGGGGCAATACAATGAGCAGTTCTTC
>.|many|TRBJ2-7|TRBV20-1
CSASGRRGGYEQYF
TGCAGTGCTAGCGGTCGTAGAGGGGGCTACGAGCAGTACTTC
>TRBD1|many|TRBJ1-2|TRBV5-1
CASSFAGTGGRGYTF
TGCGCCAGCAGCTTCGCCGGGACAGGGGGCCGAGGCTACACCTTC
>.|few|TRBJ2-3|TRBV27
CASSLSPYTDTQYF
TGTGCCAGCAGTTTATCCCCCTACACAGATACGCAGTATTTT